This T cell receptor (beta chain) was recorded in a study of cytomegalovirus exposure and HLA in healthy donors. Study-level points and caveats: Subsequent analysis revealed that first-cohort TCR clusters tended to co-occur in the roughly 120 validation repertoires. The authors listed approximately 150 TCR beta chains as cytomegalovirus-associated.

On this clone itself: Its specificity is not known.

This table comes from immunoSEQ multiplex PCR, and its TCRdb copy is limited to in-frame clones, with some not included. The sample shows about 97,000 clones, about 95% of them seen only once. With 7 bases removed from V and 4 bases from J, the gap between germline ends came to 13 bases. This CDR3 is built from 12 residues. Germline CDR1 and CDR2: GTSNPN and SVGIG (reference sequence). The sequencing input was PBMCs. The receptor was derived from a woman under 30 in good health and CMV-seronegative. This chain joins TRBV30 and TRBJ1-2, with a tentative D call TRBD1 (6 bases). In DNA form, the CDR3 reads TGTGCCTACTTAGAGGGGGTCTATGGCTACACCTTC. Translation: CAYLEGVYGYTF.